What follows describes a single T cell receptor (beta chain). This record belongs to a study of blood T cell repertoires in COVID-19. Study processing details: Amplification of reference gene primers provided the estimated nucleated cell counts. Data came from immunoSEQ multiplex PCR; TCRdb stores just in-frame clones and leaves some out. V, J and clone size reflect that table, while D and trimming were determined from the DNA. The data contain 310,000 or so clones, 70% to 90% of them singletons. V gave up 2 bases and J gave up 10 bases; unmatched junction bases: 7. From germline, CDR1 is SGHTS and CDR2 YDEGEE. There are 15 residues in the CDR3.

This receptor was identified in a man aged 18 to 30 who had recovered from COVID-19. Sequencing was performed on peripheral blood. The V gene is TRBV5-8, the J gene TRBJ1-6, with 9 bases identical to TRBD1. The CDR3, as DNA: TGTGCCAGCAGCTTCTTGGGGACAGGGCTCTCACCCCTCCACTTT. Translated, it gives CASSFLGTGLSPLHF.